The 14 T cell receptor beta chains below all came from one sample that was sequenced in a study of blood T cell repertoires in COVID-19 (dated by TCRdb to 2018 to 2020). Libraries were constructed by the immunoSEQ multiplex PCR assay. This immuneACCESS table, as held by TCRdb, lists in-frame sequences with V and J called but not all clones. Of the missing ones, under half trace to an unresolved V gene in checked studies; the others have no known cause. In all, the sample holds 150,000 to 200,000 clones, and about four fifths of those were seen once. In total, the top ten clones hold 9.5% to 12% of the sample. Sequences were obtained from peripheral blood. The receptors originated from a man between 60 and 75 years old with active or convalescent COVID-19.

This chain links TRBV5-1 with TRBJ2-7; 10 bases map to TRBD1. Germline loops: CDR1 SGHRS, CDR2 YFSETQ. The CDR3 sequence is 17 residues long. V lost 3 bases to trimming and J lost 2 bases; unmatched junction nucleotides: 11. CDR3 nucleotides: TGCGCCAGCAGCTCACAATGGGGGACAGGGGCTACCTACGAGCAGTACTTC. It translates to CASSSQWGTGATYEQYF.

The rearrangement uses TRBV6-2 or TRBV6-3 and TRBJ2-1, with 11 positions matching TRBD1. Germline V gives CDR1 MNHEY, CDR2 SVGEGT. The V segment lost 0 bases and the J segment 4 bases; nucleotides outside the gene matches: 5. This CDR3 has 17 amino acids. This chain's CDR3 is CASSYSVDRGPYNEQFF. The CDR3 DNA is TGTGCCAGCAGTTACTCGGTGGACAGGGGGCCATACAATGAGCAGTTCTTC.

The chain recombines TRBV13 with TRBJ2-7, with TRBD2 identical over 7 bases. The V segment lost 4 bases and the J segment 3 bases; nucleotides outside the gene matches: 15. This CDR3 has 17 residues. CDR1 PRHDT and CDR2 FYEKMQ come from the germline V gene (reference sequence). The CDR3 here is CASSSSPFEGGHYEQYF. CDR3 DNA sequence: TGTGCCAGCAGCTCGAGCCCTTTCGAGGGAGGGCACTACGAGCAGTACTTC.

The V gene is TRBV11-1, the J gene TRBJ2-2; TRBD1 matches 7 bases. Germline assignment: CDR1 SGHAT and CDR2 FQDESV (reference sequence). The V segment lost 7 bases and the J segment 2 bases; nucleotides outside the gene matches: 7. CDR3 length equals 15 residues. The CDR3, as DNA: TGTGCCAGCACCGCTCGACAGGGAAACACCGGGGAGCTGTTTTTT. Translation gives CASTARQGNTGELFF. Full variable domain (missing parts from reference TRBV11-1 and TRBJ2-2): EAEVAQSPRYKITEKSQAVAFWCDPISGHATLYWYRQILGQGPELLVQFQDESVVDDSQLPKDRFSAERLKGVDSTLKIQPAELGDSAMYLCASTARQGNTGELFFGEGSRLTVL.

The chain employs TRBV29-1 and TRBJ2-2, with D perhaps TRBD2 (7 bases). Germline V CDR1 and CDR2: SQVTM, ANQGSEA. This CDR3 is built from 12 residues. Deletions cut 4 bases from V and 8 bases from J, with 11 bases between. CDR3 sequence reads: CSVVGGTGELFF. The CDR3 region has the DNA TGCAGCGTTGTGGGAGGGACAGGGGAGCTGTTTTTT.

J is TRBJ1-1 and V is TRBV20-1; D gene unclear. This CDR3 comprises 11 residues. The germline gives CDR1 DFQATT, CDR2 SNEGSKA (reference sequence). The V and J ends lost 5 bases and 1 base respectively, with 5 bases between them. The CDR3 DNA follows: TGCAGTGCTCCAGGGAACACTGAAGCTTTCTTT. Its translation: CSAPGNTEAFF.

The CDR3 is CASSQEATGLNSPLHF. The CDR3 DNA reads TGTGCCAGCAGCCAAGAGGCCACAGGCCTCAATTCACCCCTCCACTTT. The chain couples TRBV4-2 to TRBJ1-6, with a tentative D call TRBD1 (5 bases). V lost 0 bases, J lost 7 bases, and 13 bases lay in between. The CDR3 covers 16 residues. Germline V gives CDR1 LGHNA, CDR2 YNFKEQ.

The chain links TRBV6-5 to TRBJ2-5; tentative D call: TRBD1 (5 bases). Germline CDR1 and CDR2: MNHEY and SVGAGI. V lost 4 bases to trimming and J lost 9 bases, with 15 bases between them. This CDR3 is 13 amino acids long. In DNA, the CDR3 is TGTGCCAGCAGTTTCAACGAAGCAGGGCCCCAGTACTTC. Translated: CASSFNEAGPQYF.

The table lists this clone with a count of one. The CDR3 loop reads CASSPYTTDTQYF. The DNA for the CDR3 is TGTGCCAGCAGCCCATACACCACAGATACGCAGTATTTT. The chain uses TRBV7-9 and TRBJ2-3; no firm D call. CDR3 length: 13 residues. Germline CDR1 reads SEHNR; CDR2 reads FQNEAQ (reference sequence). Trimming removed 5 bases at V and 2 bases at J, with 8 bases between.

The CDR3 DNA follows: TGCGCCAGCAGCTTGGACGGTCTCTCCTACGAGCAGTACTTC. Protein: CASSLDGLSYEQYF. The V gene is TRBV5-1, the J gene TRBJ2-7; D ambiguous. In germline, CDR1 is SGHRS, CDR2 YFSETQ. The CDR3 contains 14 residues. Trimming took off 0 bases at V and 0 bases at J, with 7 bases between the two ends.

The chain couples TRBV5-8 to TRBJ1-1; perhaps TRBD1 as D (6 bases). The V and J ends lost 3 bases and 1 base respectively, with 10 bases between them. Germline CDR1 SGHTS, CDR2 YDEGEE. CDR3 length: 14 amino acids. The CDR3 DNA reads TGTGCCAGCAGCTCCGGGACAAAGAACACTGAAGCTTTCTTT. Translated, it gives CASSSGTKNTEAFF. The full variable domain, with the rest looked up from reference TRBV5-8 and TRBJ1-1, is EAGVTQSPTHLIKTRGQQATLRCSPISGHTSVYWYQQALGLGLQFLLWYDEGEERNRGNFPPRFSGRQFPNYSSELNVNALELEDSALYLCASSSGTKNTEAFFGQGTRLTVV.

This chain uses TRBV6-5 with TRBJ2-1; maybe TRBD2 (6 bases). From germline, CDR1 is MNHEY and CDR2 SVGAGI. The V and J ends lost 7 bases and 5 bases respectively, with 12 bases between them. The CDR3 sequence is 13 residues long. The CDR3 region has the DNA TGTGCCAGCATCCTAGCGAGGAACAATGAGCAGTTCTTC. It translates to CASILARNNEQFF.

The chain combines TRBV5-1 with TRBJ1-3; tentative D call: TRBD1 (6 bases). CDR1 and CDR2 from the germline V gene are SGHRS and YFSETQ. The CDR3 runs 15 residues. V lost 4 bases to trimming and J lost 1 base, with 12 bases between them. The DNA for the CDR3 is TGCGCCAGCAGCGTTACAGGGAAATCTGGAAACACCATATATTTT. Translating gives CASSVTGKSGNTIYF. The full variable domain, with the rest looked up from reference TRBV5-1 and TRBJ1-3, is KAGVTQTPRYLIKTRGQQVTLSCSPISGHRSVSWYQQTPGQGLQFLFEYFSETQRNKGNFPGRFSGRQFSNSRSEMNVSTLELGDSALYLCASSVTGKSGNTIYFGEGSWLTVV.

The rearrangement links TRBV2 to TRBJ1-1, with D perhaps matching TRBD1 (6 bases). Germline CDR1 SNHLY, CDR2 FYNNEI. V lost 2 bases and J lost 8, with 9 bases in between. This CDR3 spans 12 amino acids. The CDR3 loop reads CASSEQGLEAFF. The CDR3 DNA sequence: TGTGCCAGCAGTGAACAGGGGCTGGAAGCTTTCTTT.